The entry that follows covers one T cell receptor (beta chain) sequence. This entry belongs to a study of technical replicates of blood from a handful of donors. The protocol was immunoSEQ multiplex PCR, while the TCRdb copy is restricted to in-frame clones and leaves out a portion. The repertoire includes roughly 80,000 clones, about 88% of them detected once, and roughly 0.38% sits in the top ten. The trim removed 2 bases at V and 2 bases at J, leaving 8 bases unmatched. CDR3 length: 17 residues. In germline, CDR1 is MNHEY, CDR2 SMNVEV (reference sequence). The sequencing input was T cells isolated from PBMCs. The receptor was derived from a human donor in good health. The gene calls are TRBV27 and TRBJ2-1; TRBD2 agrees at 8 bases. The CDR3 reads CASSLLAGGIPYNEQFF. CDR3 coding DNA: TGTGCCAGCAGTTTACTAGCGGGCGGAATCCCCTACAATGAGCAGTTCTTC.